These 30 T cell receptor beta chains were all obtained from the same sample, sequenced in a study of shared clonotypes between healthy human individuals. Some clones are missing from TCRdb's copy, which holds only in-frame ones; the method was immunoSEQ multiplex PCR. The sample has over a million clones, about 75% seen once. Sequenced material: memory CD4+ T cells sorted from blood. Regarding subset: CD45RA-negative fraction. The receptors derive from a young man in good health.

This clone has a handful of counts. This chain joins TRBV7-9 and TRBJ2-2, with unresolved D. This CDR3 spans 13 amino acids. CDR1 is SEHNR and CDR2 is FQNEAQ in the germline V gene (reference sequence). Trimming removed 11 bases at V and 0 bases at J, with 10 bases between. The CDR3 DNA reads TGTGCCTCAAGCAGGCCGAACACCGGGGAGCTGTTTTTT. It yields the protein CASSRPNTGELFF.

The V call is TRBV2, the J call TRBJ2-7; TRBD1 aligns across 8 bases. CDR1 SNHLY and CDR2 FYNNEI come from the germline V gene. V trimming: 8 bases; J trimming: 7 bases; junction bases outside the gene matches: 10. The CDR3 loop spans 13 amino acids. As DNA, the CDR3 is TGTGCCAGCCGATCACAGGGGGTGGGGGAGCAGTACTTC. Amino acids: CASRSQGVGEQYF.

This clone has just a few counts. This rearrangement joins TRBV29-1 to TRBJ2-5; TRBD1 aligns across 8 bases. Germline V lookup: CDR1 SQVTM, CDR2 ANQGSEA. With V trimmed by 6 bases and J by 10 bases, 4 bases remained unmatched. This CDR3 comprises 10 residues. The CDR3 spells CSVYDRGQYF. The CDR3 coding sequence is TGCAGCGTCTACGACAGGGGCCAGTACTTC.

The gene calls are TRBV7-2 and TRBJ2-5, with 10 bases that match TRBD2. Trimming took 5 bases from V and 4 from J; bases not matched to a gene: 10. This CDR3 has 16 amino acids. From germline, CDR1 is SGHTA and CDR2 FQGNSA. The CDR3: CASSPLQRTSGETQYF. The CDR3 region has the DNA TGTGCCAGCAGCCCCTTACAAAGGACTAGCGGAGAGACCCAGTACTTC.

V and J are TRBV5-4 and TRBJ2-7, with 9 bases matching TRBD2. V dropped 3 bases and J dropped 4; count of bases not matched to a gene: 8. The CDR3 extends over 15 amino acids. Germline lookup yields CDR1 SGHNT and CDR2 YYREEE (reference sequence). In DNA form, the CDR3 reads TGTGCCAGCAGCTCTGCGGGACTAGCAGGATACGAGCAGTACTTC. Translated, it gives CASSSAGLAGYEQYF.

The chain recombines TRBV23-1 with TRBJ2-7, with D possibly matching TRBD2 (7 bases). TRBV23-1 belongs to the ORF category, with a function that is uncertain. Deletions cut 3 bases from V and 6 bases from J, with 18 bases between. CDR3 size: 15 residues. CDR3 DNA: TGCGCCAGCAGTCACTCCACAGGGAGGGGGGGCGAGCAGTACTTC. This codes for CASSHSTGRGGEQYF.

The chain is built from TRBV7-2 and TRBJ2-2; D is perhaps TRBD1 (5 bases). V shed 4 bases and J shed 4 bases, with 19 bases lying between them. This CDR3 region has 17 residues. CDR1 and CDR2 (germline): SGHTA, FQGNSA. The CDR3 loop is CASSYPGARAVTGELFF. CDR3 sequence (DNA): TGTGCCAGCAGCTACCCTGGGGCCAGGGCGGTCACCGGGGAGCTGTTTTTT.

This clone was detected once. Other nucleotide sequences from this sample produce the same CDR3. The rearrangement joins TRBV30 to TRBJ2-2; D gene uncertain. Germline values: CDR1 GTSNPN, CDR2 SVGIG (reference sequence). Trimming removed 1 base at V and 8 bases at J, with 5 bases between. The CDR3 covers 11 residues. CDR3 DNA: TGTGCCTGGAGTGCCCTTGGGGAGCTGTTTTTT. It encodes CAWSALGELFF.

CDR3 nucleotides: TGTGCCAGCAGTGAGAAAGGTTATGGCTACACCTTC. This codes for CASSEKGYGYTF. This chain connects TRBV6-1 to TRBJ1-2, with unresolved D. Germline V gene sequence: CDR1 MNHNS, CDR2 SASEGT. Trimming pared 3 bases from V and 5 bases from J, leaving 7 bases between. The CDR3 has 12 residues.

For the CDR3, the DNA is TGTGCCAGCAGTGCAGGACAGGGCCTAGGAAACACCATATATTTT. Amino acids: CASSAGQGLGNTIYF. The chain has TRBV25-1 and TRBJ1-3, with TRBD1 identical over 8 bases. V was pared by 4 bases and J by 4 bases, with 6 bases of the junction left unmatched. The CDR3 contains 15 residues. Germline CDR1 MGHDK, CDR2 SYGVNS.

A word on this clone: Within the sample, other DNA sequences also encode this same CDR3. The chain employs TRBV18 and TRBJ2-5; weak D call: TRBD1 (6 bases). From germline, CDR1 is KGHSH and CDR2 LQKENI. Trimming cost V 3 bases and J 5 bases, with 10 bases left between them. This CDR3 comprises 13 residues. The CDR3 loop is CASSPPGAETQYF. CDR3 DNA: TGTGCCAGCTCACCTCCAGGGGCCGAGACCCAGTACTTC. Complete variable domain (other parts from reference TRBV18 and TRBJ2-5): NAGVMQNPRHLVRRRGQEARLRCSPMKGHSHVYWYRQLPEEGLKFMVYLQKENIIDESGMPKERFSAEFPKEGPSILRIQQVVRGDSAAYFCASSPPGAETQYFGPGTRLLVL.

The chain recombines TRBV9 with TRBJ2-7; possibly TRBD1 for D (6 bases). This CDR3 has 14 residues. Germline values: CDR1 SGDLS, CDR2 YYNGEE. The germline V and J ends were trimmed by 2 bases and 0 bases, with 9 bases remaining between them. In DNA, the CDR3 is TGTGCCAGCAGCGTCCGGGACAACTCCTACGAGCAGTACTTC. Its translation is CASSVRDNSYEQYF. Full variable domain (remainder filled in from reference TRBV9 and TRBJ2-7): DSGVTQTPKHLITATGQRVTLRCSPRSGDLSVYWYQQSLDQGLQFLIQYYNGEERAKGNILERFSAQQFPDLHSELNLSSLELGDSALYFCASSVRDNSYEQYFGPGTRLTVT.

The rearrangement uses TRBV25-1 and TRBJ2-5, with 8 bases lining up with TRBD1. The CDR3 covers 15 residues. The J segment lost 8 bases and the V segment lost 3 bases, leaving 11 bases of the junction unmatched. Germline V gene sequence: CDR1 MGHDK, CDR2 SYGVNS. The CDR3 DNA reads as TGTGCCAGCAGTGACCGGGACAGGTCGGTGGGAACCCAGTACTTC. Protein product: CASSDRDRSVGTQYF. Drawing the rest from reference TRBV25-1 and TRBJ2-5, the complete variable domain is EADIYQTPRYLVIGTGKKITLECSQTMGHDKMYWYQQDPGMELHLIHYSYGVNSTEKGDLSSESTVSRIRTEHFPLTLESARPSHTSQYLCASSDRDRSVGTQYFGPGTRLLVL.

Of note for this clone: Additional DNA sequences in this sample encode the identical CDR3. The V gene is TRBV4-1, the J gene TRBJ1-3, with D possibly matching TRBD1 (5 bases). The germline gives CDR1 MGHRA, CDR2 YSYEKL. The CDR3 length is 14 residues. The germline V and J ends were trimmed by 0 bases and 4 bases, with 7 bases remaining between them. The CDR3 bases are TGCGCCAGCAGCCAAGAGGGGCTCGGAAACACCATATATTTT. It is translated as CASSQEGLGNTIYF.

This clone has a count of ten or more. The chain couples TRBV30 to TRBJ1-2; D gene uncertain. CDR1 GTSNPN and CDR2 SVGIG come from the germline V gene (reference sequence). CDR3 length: 13 amino acids. V lost 1 base, J lost 1 base, and 7 bases lay in between. CDR3 loop: CAWSATLNYGYTF. The CDR3 nucleotides read TGTGCCTGGAGTGCCACACTTAACTATGGCTACACCTTC.

This clone was picked up a small number of times. This chain uses TRBV28 with TRBJ1-5; tentatively, D is TRBD1 (6 bases). The CDR3 has 15 residues. Germline V gene lookup returns CDR1 MDHEN and CDR2 SYDVKM. V was cut by 2 bases and J by 2 bases, with 10 bases left in between. The CDR3 spells CASSLNRVGNQPQHF. CDR3 coding DNA: TGTGCCAGCAGTTTAAACAGGGTTGGCAATCAGCCCCAGCATTTT.

The chain recombines TRBV2 with TRBJ2-2, with D possibly being TRBD2 (6 bases). V lost 3 bases and J 3 bases, leaving 23 bases between the germline ends. Germline assignment: CDR1 SNHLY and CDR2 FYNNEI. This CDR3 is built from 19 residues. The CDR3 is CASSDPGDVFLGDTGELFF. The DNA for the CDR3 is TGTGCCAGCAGTGACCCGGGGGACGTATTCCTTGGGGACACCGGGGAGCTGTTTTTT.

This clone was observed a single time. J is TRBJ2-1 and V is TRBV9; 10 bases map to TRBD2. Germline loops: CDR1 SGDLS, CDR2 YYNGEE. The CDR3 spans 19 residues. Trimming removed 0 bases from V and 3 bases from J; junction bases left unmatched: 12. This CDR3 is CASSVEPSFSGRYYNEQFF. In DNA form, the CDR3 reads TGTGCCAGCAGCGTAGAGCCATCATTTAGCGGGAGGTACTACAATGAGCAGTTCTTC.

This chain connects TRBV6-1 to TRBJ2-3; 8 bases map to TRBD2. Germline V gene sequence: CDR1 MNHNS, CDR2 SASEGT. Trimming at V came to 5 bases and at J to 14 bases, leaving 9 bases not matched to a gene. This CDR3 contains 12 residues. The CDR3 here is CASSKSGLDPYF. For the CDR3, the DNA is TGTGCCAGCAGTAAGTCGGGACTAGACCCGTATTTT.

This clone showed up just a few times. The chain combines TRBV6-5 with TRBJ2-3, with unresolved D. V was cut by 7 bases and J by 3 bases, with 5 bases left in between. CDR1 and CDR2 from the germline V gene are MNHEY and SVGAGI. The CDR3 covers 11 residues. CDR3 nucleotide sequence: TGTGCCAGCATAGGGACAGATACGCAGTATTTT. The encoded protein is CASIGTDTQYF.

The chain is built from TRBV7-9 and TRBJ1-5; a weak D match, TRBD1 (5 bases). Deletions cut 4 bases from V and 4 bases from J, with 11 bases between. The CDR3 consists of 14 residues. Germline V gene data show CDR1 as SEHNR and CDR2 as FQNEAQ (reference sequence). As DNA, the CDR3 is TGTGCCAGCAGCTCGGGACTCGCAAATCAGCCCCAGCATTTT. Its protein product is CASSSGLANQPQHF.

This clone was seen more than once but under ten times. V and J are TRBV28 and TRBJ1-5; D is unresolved. This CDR3 region has 12 residues. V was clipped by 7 bases and J by 16 bases, with 20 bases between them. Germline values: CDR1 MDHEN, CDR2 SYDVKM. The CDR3 loop is CASTVIAGMAHF. The CDR3 coding sequence is TGTGCCAGCACCGTGATCGCCGGTATGGCACATTTT.

The V and J genes are TRBV9 and TRBJ2-7; a possible D gene is TRBD1 (7 bases). Germline V CDR1 and CDR2: SGDLS, YYNGEE. Trimming shortened V by 2 bases and J by 4 bases, and 19 bases separated the two germline ends. The CDR3 extends over 16 amino acids. The CDR3 spells CASSVQGRRGEYEQYF. CDR3 coding DNA: TGTGCCAGCAGCGTGCAGGGGCGCAGGGGGGAATACGAGCAGTACTTC.

The table lists this clone with a few counts. This chain uses TRBV10-3 with TRBJ2-1; 7 positions match TRBD2. In germline, CDR1 is ENHRY, CDR2 SYGVKD. The CDR3 length is 17 residues. The V gene end was trimmed by 4 bases and the J gene end by 8 bases; junction bases not matched to a gene: 17. CDR3 sequence reads: CAISARATSVEIYEQFF. CDR3 in DNA: TGTGCCATCAGTGCCAGAGCTACTAGCGTAGAGATCTATGAGCAGTTCTTC.

This clone was detected only a few times. A read error may explain this, as a much larger clone is one base away. The chain links TRBV27 to TRBJ2-5, with 9 bases fitting TRBD1. From germline, CDR1 is MNHEY and CDR2 SMNVEV (reference sequence). V lost 5 bases, J lost 4 bases, and 5 bases stayed unmatched. This CDR3 region has 14 residues. The CDR3 nucleotides read TGTGCCAGCAGTACCGGACAGGGGAGAGAGACCCAGTACTTC. Its translation: CASSTGQGRETQYF.

V usage is TRBV29-1 and J usage is TRBJ2-3; 8 nucleotides line up with TRBD2. Germline-derived CDR1 and CDR2 are SQVTM and ANQGSEA. The V gene end was trimmed by 7 bases and the J gene end by 4 bases; junction bases not matched to a gene: 4. This CDR3 has 12 amino acids. The CDR3 spells CSGGTRPDTQYF. CDR3 nucleotides: TGCAGCGGGGGGACTAGGCCAGATACGCAGTATTTT.

This CDR3 reads CASSEQGKSPSNEQFF. The DNA for the CDR3 is TGCGCCAGCAGTGAACAGGGCAAATCTCCCTCCAATGAGCAGTTCTTC. The V and J genes are TRBV10-1 and TRBJ2-1; tentative D call: TRBD1 (6 bases). This CDR3 region has 16 residues. Germline V CDR1 and CDR2: WNHNN, SYGVQD (reference sequence). The V end lost 3 bases, the J end lost 6 bases, and 18 bases lay between the germline ends.

The chain uses TRBV7-2 and TRBJ1-4; 7 bases align to TRBD1. Germline V gene lookup returns CDR1 SGHTA and CDR2 FQGNSA. With 3 bases clipped from V and 6 bases from J, the junction kept 7 bases outside the gene matches. The CDR3 has 15 amino acids. CDR3 loop: CASSFDGQVHEKLFF. Here the CDR3 DNA reads TGTGCCAGCAGCTTCGATGGACAGGTCCATGAAAAACTGTTTTTT.

With respect to this clone: Its ends do not fully match the called genes, so a read error is possible. V usage is TRBV11-2 and J usage is TRBJ2-1; 11 bases agree with TRBD2. Per the germline V gene, CDR1 is SGHAT and CDR2 is FQNNGV. This CDR3 has 15 residues. The CDR3 here is CASSLVGNSGGAEVF. The CDR3 DNA sequence: TGTGCCAGCAGCTTAGTAGGGAATAGCGGGGGGGCCGAGGTCTTC.

The chain combines TRBV11-3 with TRBJ1-1; D is unclear. The CDR3 is 15 amino acids. Deletions cut 1 base from V and 1 base from J, with 10 bases between. Germline V gene sequence: CDR1 SGHNT, CDR2 YENEEA. The CDR3 region has the DNA TGTGCCAGCAGCTTAGCCGTACCCTCGAACACTGAAGCTTTCTTT. It encodes CASSLAVPSNTEAFF.